The 21 T cell receptor beta chains below all came from one sample that was sequenced in a study of T-cell reconstitution after alpha-beta-depleted transplantation in children. Library preparation (for TCRbeta) was performed with unique molecular identifiers. TCRdb independently ran MiXCR on the PCR reads; one entry per CDR3 protein. The top ten clones hold roughly 3.3% of a sample with about 540,000 distinct CDR3 sequences, roughly 18% of them seen once. Sequences were derived from PBMCs from the stem cell graft donor, sampled from the stem cell graft. The receptors shown here come from a human donor who donated a stem cell graft to a child with acute lymphoblastic leukemia.

This clonotype was found a few times. The chain employs TRBV5-1 and TRBJ2-2, with D perhaps matching TRBD1 (5 bases). This CDR3 region has 15 residues. In germline, CDR1 is SGHRS, CDR2 YFSETQ. Trimming took off 3 bases at V and 10 bases at J, with 19 bases between the two ends. The CDR3 DNA sequence: TGCGCCAGCAGCTCTAAGCCGCGACAGATCTCGGAGCTGTTTTTT. It is translated as CASSSKPRQISELFF.

The CDR3 sequence is CASSFSGQGTDTQYF. DNA for the CDR3: TGTGCCAGCAGCTTTTCGGGACAGGGCACAGATACGCAGTATTTT. The chain has TRBV5-4 and TRBJ2-3, with 8 bases fitting TRBD1. Germline assignment: CDR1 SGHNT and CDR2 YYREEE (reference sequence). The V gene end was trimmed by 2 bases and the J gene end by 1 base; junction bases not matched to a gene: 3. The CDR3 is 15 residues long. Combining the CDR3 with reference TRBV5-4 and TRBJ2-3 gives the whole variable domain ETGVTQSPTHLIKTRGQQVTLRCSSQSGHNTVSWYQQALGQGPQFIFQYYREEENGRGNFPPRFSGLQFPNYSSELNVNALELDDSALYLCASSFSGQGTDTQYFGPGTRLTVL.

This clonotype has just a few counts. This chain uses TRBV5-1 with TRBJ2-7, with 8 bases lining up with TRBD2. The CDR3 extends over 16 amino acids. Unmatched junction bases numbered 8, after V lost 0 bases and J lost 3 bases. Germline values: CDR1 SGHRS, CDR2 YFSETQ. CDR3 sequence (DNA): TGCGCCAGCAGCTTGGCCCCGCGGGAGGCGAACTACGAGCAGTACTTC. This encodes CASSLAPREANYEQYF.

This clonotype was counted a few times. The J gene is TRBJ2-5, the V gene TRBV11-2, with D hard to call. Trimming removed 3 bases from V and 4 bases from J, with 6 bases in between. This CDR3 is built from 12 residues. The V gene's germline CDR1 is SGHAT and CDR2 FQNNGV. CDR3 residues: CASSFTSETQYF. The CDR3 coding sequence is TGTGCCAGCAGCTTTACATCAGAGACCCAGTACTTC.

This clonotype was counted only a few times. The genes are TRBV4-2 and TRBJ2-5; TRBD2 matches 10 bases. Germline CDR1 and CDR2: LGHNA and YNFKEQ. The CDR3 has 15 amino acids. Trimming took 4 bases from V and 5 from J; bases not matched to a gene: 7. CDR3 sequence: CASSPQAGGPETQYF. CDR3 DNA: TGTGCCAGCAGCCCCCAAGCGGGAGGGCCGGAGACCCAGTACTTC.

This clonotype has more than one count but fewer than ten. The chain links TRBV5-1 to TRBJ1-2, with D tentatively TRBD1 (5 bases). This CDR3 has 12 residues. The V gene lost 4 bases and the J gene lost 5 bases, with 9 bases spanning the gap. CDR1 and CDR2 from the germline V gene are SGHRS and YFSETQ. The CDR3 loop is CASSGDLYGYTF. The CDR3 region has the DNA TGCGCCAGCAGCGGGGACCTGTATGGCTACACCTTC.

This chain links TRBV5-6 with TRBJ2-3; 8 nucleotides match TRBD1. This CDR3 is built from 12 residues. Germline CDR1 SGHDT, CDR2 YYEEEE. Trimming cost V 3 bases and J 11 bases; bases outside gene matches: 5. This chain's CDR3 is CASSSTGALQYF. DNA of the CDR3: TGTGCCAGCAGCTCGACAGGGGCTTTGCAGTATTTT.

This chain links TRBV5-1 with TRBJ1-5; 10 bases align to TRBD1. V lost 4 bases and J lost 4; bases outside the gene matches: 8. The CDR3 totals 16 residues. Per germline, CDR1 SGHRS and CDR2 YFSETQ. The CDR3 nucleotides read TGCGCCAGCAGCCCCTCTTCGGGACAGGGGAATCAGCCCCAGCATTTT. This codes for CASSPSSGQGNQPQHF.

The CDR3, as DNA: TGTGCCAGCAGCCCCTACCAATACAATGAGCAGTTCTTC. Protein sequence: CASSPYQYNEQFF. The chain has TRBV7-2 and TRBJ2-1; the D is unclear. Germline CDR1 SGHTA, CDR2 FQGNSA. The CDR3 consists of 13 residues. V lost 5 bases, J lost 4 bases, and 9 bases lay in between.

The chain has TRBV11-2 and TRBJ2-1; TRBD2 agrees at 12 bases. V was pared by 7 bases and J by 5 bases, with 18 bases of the junction left unmatched. The CDR3 loop spans 19 amino acids. CDR1 SGHAT and CDR2 FQNNGV come from the germline V gene. CDR3 amino acids: CASTPESLLLAGGDNEQFF. The CDR3 DNA is TGTGCCAGCACGCCCGAGAGCCTTCTGCTAGCGGGAGGGGACAATGAGCAGTTCTTC.

The chain combines TRBV11-1 with TRBJ2-3; 14 bases match TRBD2. After removal of 6 bases from V and 3 bases from J, the junction contained 14 bases not matched to a gene. The CDR3 is 19 amino acids. The germline CDR1 and CDR2 sequences are SGHAT and FQDESV (reference sequence). The CDR3 nucleotides read TGTGCCAGCAGTTCGGGACTAGCGGGAGCCTCGGTTTTAACAGATACGCAGTATTTT. Its protein is CASSSGLAGASVLTDTQYF.

The table lists this clonotype with a count of one. This rearrangement joins TRBV7-2 to TRBJ1-5; 7 bases are shared with TRBD1. V was clipped by 1 base and J by 8 bases; unmatched bases: 5. The germline V gene encodes CDR1 SGHTA and CDR2 FQGNSA. The CDR3 has 14 amino acids. The CDR3 nucleotides are TGTGCCAGCAGCTTAGAGTCAGGGGGTAAGCCCCAGCATTTT. It specifies CASSLESGGKPQHF.

J is TRBJ2-7 and V is TRBV7-8; D is possibly TRBD1 or TRBD2 (6 bases each). Germline V lookup: CDR1 SGHVS, CDR2 FQNEAQ. The CDR3 consists of 15 residues. The V end lost 5 bases, the J end lost 7 bases, and 21 bases lay between the germline ends. CDR3 residues: CASSPFTTRGGEQYF. CDR3 sequence (DNA): TGTGCCAGCAGCCCGTTTACCACTCGAGGGGGGGAGCAGTACTTC.

V is TRBV5-1 and J is TRBJ1-3; maybe TRBD1 (6 bases). The V and J ends lost 0 bases and 8 bases respectively, with 12 bases between them. Germline CDR1 reads SGHRS; CDR2 reads YFSETQ. The CDR3 sequence is 14 residues long. The CDR3 here is CASSLAVRGDTIYF. Written as DNA, the CDR3 is TGCGCCAGCAGCTTGGCGGTCAGGGGAGACACCATATATTTT.

The chain uses TRBV20-1 and TRBJ2-1, with 12 bases fitting TRBD2. The germline V gene has CDR1 DFQATT and CDR2 SNEGSKA (reference sequence). The CDR3 sequence is 17 residues long. Germline trimming cut 2 bases from V and 3 bases from J; bases unmatched to any gene: 8. CDR3 region: CSARLHWTSGNYNEQFF. The DNA for the CDR3 is TGCAGTGCTAGACTCCATTGGACTAGCGGGAACTACAATGAGCAGTTCTTC.

The J gene is TRBJ1-5, the V gene TRBV20-1; 10 positions match TRBD1. The germline CDR1 and CDR2 sequences are DFQATT and SNEGSKA (reference sequence). The CDR3 has 18 amino acids. The V and J ends lost 5 bases and 6 bases, in that order; junction bases with no gene match: 19. CDR3 protein: CSAPNNDRGRGMGQPQHF. The CDR3 DNA sequence: TGCAGTGCTCCGAACAACGACAGGGGGCGAGGAATGGGTCAGCCCCAGCATTTT.

Regarding this clonotype: A much larger clone differs by one base, so this may be a read error. V and J are TRBV25-1 and TRBJ1-1; tentatively, D is TRBD1 (6 bases). The CDR3 totals 15 residues. V lost 1 base, J lost 6 bases, and 15 bases lay in between. CDR1 is MGHDK and CDR2 is SYGVNS in the germline V gene. CDR3: CASSESDRAGPEAFF. The CDR3 DNA sequence: TGTGCCAGCAGTGAATCGGACAGAGCGGGCCCTGAAGCTTTCTTT.

This clonotype occurred a few times. The chain combines TRBV7-9 with TRBJ1-1, with TRBD1 as a possible D gene (5 bases). CDR3 length equals 17 residues. Trimming stripped 5 bases from V and 2 bases from J, with 21 bases between. Germline CDR1 SEHNR, CDR2 FQNEAQ (reference sequence). This CDR3 is CASSPYSSWGTNTEAFF. The CDR3 DNA is TGTGCCAGCAGCCCGTATAGCAGTTGGGGGACCAACACTGAAGCTTTCTTT.

This clonotype was counted only a few times. V is TRBV4-1 and J is TRBJ1-2; unclear D gene. The length of the CDR3 is 13 residues. The germline gives CDR1 MGHRA, CDR2 YSYEKL. V lost 1 base and J 6 bases, leaving 9 bases between the germline ends. CDR3 sequence (DNA): TGCGCCAGCAGCCAAGTAGGGCGGGATGGCTACACCTTC. Translated, it gives CASSQVGRDGYTF.

This clonotype has a handful of counts. The gene calls are TRBV5-1 and TRBJ2-1, with TRBD2 as a possible D gene (5 bases). The CDR3 contains 16 residues. From germline, CDR1 is SGHRS and CDR2 YFSETQ. Trimming pared 0 bases from V and 3 bases from J, leaving 13 bases between. The CDR3 DNA sequence: TGCGCCAGCAGCTTGGGGTCGGTCGGACTCTACAATGAGCAGTTCTTC. Translating it yields CASSLGSVGLYNEQFF.

The CDR3 region has the DNA TGTGCCAGCACAATACTAGCGCGTGGGGCCAACGTCCTGACTTTC. As protein: CASTILARGANVLTF. V usage is TRBV12-3 or TRBV12-4 and J usage is TRBJ2-6, with 7 bases lining up with TRBD2. The CDR3 contains 15 residues. The V segment lost 7 bases and the J segment 3 bases; nucleotides outside the gene matches: 6.